Reported below is one TCR beta chain. TCRdb's table, derived via immunoSEQ multiplex PCR, lists solely in-frame clones and lacks some. The sample lists roughly 150,000 clones, 80% to 90% seen once, with about a tenth in the top ten. The record originates from a study of blood T cell repertoires in COVID-19. For the study at large: COVID-19 samples, acute and convalescent, were from the United States, Italy and Spain.

Per the germline V gene, CDR1 is SGHDT and CDR2 is YYEEEE. The CDR3 runs 17 residues. V shed 4 bases, J shed 1 base, and the junction held 9 bases outside the gene matches. Seattle patient enrollment occurred during active infection, with longitudinal follow-up thereafter. This TCR was sampled from a woman in her 70s with COVID-19, enrolled during active disease. This rearrangement joins TRBV5-6 to TRBJ2-7, with 12 bases matching TRBD2. Sequencing was done on a sample of peripheral blood. The CDR3 region is CASSQLAGGRKSYEQYF. CDR3 in DNA: TGTGCCAGCAGCCAACTAGCGGGGGGCCGGAAATCCTACGAGCAGTACTTC.